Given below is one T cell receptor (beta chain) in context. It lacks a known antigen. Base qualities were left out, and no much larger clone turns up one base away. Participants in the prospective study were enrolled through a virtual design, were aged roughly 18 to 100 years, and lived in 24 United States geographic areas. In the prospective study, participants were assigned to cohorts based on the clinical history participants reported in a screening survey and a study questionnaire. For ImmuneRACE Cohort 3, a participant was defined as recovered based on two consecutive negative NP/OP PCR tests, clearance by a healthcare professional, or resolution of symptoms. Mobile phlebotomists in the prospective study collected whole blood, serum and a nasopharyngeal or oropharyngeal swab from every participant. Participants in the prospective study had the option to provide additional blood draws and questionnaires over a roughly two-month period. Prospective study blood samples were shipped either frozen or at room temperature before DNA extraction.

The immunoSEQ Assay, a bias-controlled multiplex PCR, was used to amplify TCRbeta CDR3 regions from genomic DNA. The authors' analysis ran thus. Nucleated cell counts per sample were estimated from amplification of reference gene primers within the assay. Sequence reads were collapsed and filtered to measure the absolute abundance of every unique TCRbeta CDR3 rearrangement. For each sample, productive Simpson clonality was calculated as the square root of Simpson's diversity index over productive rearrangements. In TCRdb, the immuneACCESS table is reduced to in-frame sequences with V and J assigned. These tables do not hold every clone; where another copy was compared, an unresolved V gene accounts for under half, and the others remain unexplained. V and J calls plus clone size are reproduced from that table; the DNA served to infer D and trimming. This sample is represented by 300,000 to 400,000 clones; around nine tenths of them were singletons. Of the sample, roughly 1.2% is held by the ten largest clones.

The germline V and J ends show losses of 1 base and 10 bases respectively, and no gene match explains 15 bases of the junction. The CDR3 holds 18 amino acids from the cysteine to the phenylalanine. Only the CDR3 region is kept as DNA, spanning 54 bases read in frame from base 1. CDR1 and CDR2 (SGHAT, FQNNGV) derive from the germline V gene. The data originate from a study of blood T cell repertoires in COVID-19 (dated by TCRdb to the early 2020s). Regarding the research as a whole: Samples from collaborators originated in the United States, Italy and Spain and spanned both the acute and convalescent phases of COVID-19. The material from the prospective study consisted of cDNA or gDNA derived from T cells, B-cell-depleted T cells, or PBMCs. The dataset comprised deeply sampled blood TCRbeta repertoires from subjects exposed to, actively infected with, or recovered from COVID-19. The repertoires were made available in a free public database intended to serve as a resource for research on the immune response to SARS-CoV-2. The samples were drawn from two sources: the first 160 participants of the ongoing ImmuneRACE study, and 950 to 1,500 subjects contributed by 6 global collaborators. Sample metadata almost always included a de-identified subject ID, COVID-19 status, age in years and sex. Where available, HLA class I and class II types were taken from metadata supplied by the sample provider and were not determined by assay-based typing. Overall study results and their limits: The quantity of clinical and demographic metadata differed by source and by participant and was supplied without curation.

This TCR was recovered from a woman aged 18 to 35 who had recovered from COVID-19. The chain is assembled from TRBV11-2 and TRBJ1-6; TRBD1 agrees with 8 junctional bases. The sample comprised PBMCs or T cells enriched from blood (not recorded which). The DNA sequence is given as TGTGCCAGCAGCTTAGGGTCCGGGCAGGGGGCATGGGGATCACCCCTCCACTTT. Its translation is CASSLGSGQGAWGSPLHF.